A selection of T cell receptor beta chains follows, all from one sample in a study of beta chain features in type 1 diabetes. TCRdb keeps only in-frame clones here, not all; method: immunoSEQ multiplex PCR. The sample includes hundreds of thousands of clones, about a tenth of them seen just once. The specimen sequenced was central memory CD4+ T cells from blood. The receptors stem from a man younger than 45 with type 1 diabetes. CDR3s leave out the opening cysteine and the closing phenylalanine or tryptophan.

J: TRBJ1-2; V: TRBV7-2; CDR3: ASSTRESYYT
J: TRBJ1-5; V: TRBV12-5; CDR3: GPGSFSNQPQH
J: TRBJ2-7; V: TRBV7-2; CDR3: ASSLAVGTGDLEQY
J: TRBJ2-1; V: TRBV4-1; CDR3: ASSQERASGGRDNEQF
J: TRBJ2-1; V: TRBV7-9; CDR3: ASSLQSPYNEQF
J: TRBJ1-1; V: TRBV7-2; CDR3: ASSLARTANTEAF
J: TRBJ2-1; V: TRBV7-2; CDR3: ASSAGTYIDEQF
J: TRBJ2-5; V: TRBV7-2; CDR3: ASSPPQETQY
J: TRBJ2-3; V: TRBV7-9; CDR3: ASSPTSDTQY
J: TRBJ2-5; V: TRBV9; CDR3: ASSPRGRGVETQY
J: TRBJ1-1; V: TRBV4-1; CDR3: ASSQAAEAF
J: TRBJ2-5; V: TRBV5-1; CDR3: ASSSGQGRAETQY
J: TRBJ1-4; V: TRBV9; CDR3: ASSPRTRGNEKLF
J: TRBJ2-6; V: TRBV18; CDR3: ASSPRGSGANVLT
J: TRBJ1-6; V: TRBV27; CDR3: ASSLTGDNSPLH
J: TRBJ2-3; V: TRBV7-9; CDR3: ASSLTSGGWTDTQY
J: TRBJ1-6; V: TRBV4-3; CDR3: ASSQGTGGIWTVSPLH
J: TRBJ2-6; V: TRBV5-1; CDR3: ASSPLDRVNGANVLT